This T cell receptor (beta chain) was obtained from a study of T cell changes during pregnancy in multiple sclerosis. TCRdb's table, derived via immunoSEQ multiplex PCR, lists solely in-frame clones and lacks some. The sample lists around 30,000 clones, around 93% occurring once. Only one count was recorded for this clone. Germline CDR1 KGHSH, CDR2 LQKENI. Losses at the gene ends were 4 bases for V and 2 bases for J; bases not matched to a gene: 4. CDR3 length: 15 residues. The clonotype originates from a female donor with multiple sclerosis, enrolled in a pregnancy study. The chain joins TRBV18 to TRBJ2-3, with TRBD2 matching over 9 bases. This specimen consisted of CD4+ T cells from peripheral blood mononuclear cells, obtained after pregnancy. CDR3 DNA sequence: TGTGCCAGCTCACGACTAGCGGAATACACAGATACGCAGTATTTT. Residues: CASSRLAEYTDTQYF.